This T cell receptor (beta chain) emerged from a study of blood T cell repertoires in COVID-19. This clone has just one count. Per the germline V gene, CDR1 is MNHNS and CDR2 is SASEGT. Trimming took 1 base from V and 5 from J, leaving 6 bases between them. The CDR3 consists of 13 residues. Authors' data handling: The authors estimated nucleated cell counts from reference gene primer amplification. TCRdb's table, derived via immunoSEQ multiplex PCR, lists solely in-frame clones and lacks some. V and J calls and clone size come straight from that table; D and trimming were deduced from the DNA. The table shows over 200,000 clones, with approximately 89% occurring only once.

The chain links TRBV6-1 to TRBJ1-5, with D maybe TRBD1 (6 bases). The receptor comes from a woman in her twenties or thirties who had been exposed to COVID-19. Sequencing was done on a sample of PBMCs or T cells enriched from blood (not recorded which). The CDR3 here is CASSEGGHQPQHF. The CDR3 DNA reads TGTGCCAGCAGTGAAGGGGGGCATCAGCCCCAGCATTTT.